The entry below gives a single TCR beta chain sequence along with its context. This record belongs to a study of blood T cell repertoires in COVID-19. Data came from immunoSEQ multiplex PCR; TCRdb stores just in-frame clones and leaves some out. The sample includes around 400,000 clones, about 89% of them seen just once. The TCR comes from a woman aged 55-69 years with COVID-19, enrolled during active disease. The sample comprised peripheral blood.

For the CDR3, the DNA is TGTGCCAGCAGCCGAGGCGGACAGGGCACTCAGCCCCAGCATTTT. It specifies CASSRGGQGTQPQHF. The chain is built from TRBV7-9 and TRBJ1-5, with 8 bases identical to TRBD1. With V trimmed by 5 bases and J by 6 bases, 9 bases remained unmatched. Germline V lookup: CDR1 SEHNR, CDR2 FQNEAQ (reference sequence). The CDR3 spans 15 residues.